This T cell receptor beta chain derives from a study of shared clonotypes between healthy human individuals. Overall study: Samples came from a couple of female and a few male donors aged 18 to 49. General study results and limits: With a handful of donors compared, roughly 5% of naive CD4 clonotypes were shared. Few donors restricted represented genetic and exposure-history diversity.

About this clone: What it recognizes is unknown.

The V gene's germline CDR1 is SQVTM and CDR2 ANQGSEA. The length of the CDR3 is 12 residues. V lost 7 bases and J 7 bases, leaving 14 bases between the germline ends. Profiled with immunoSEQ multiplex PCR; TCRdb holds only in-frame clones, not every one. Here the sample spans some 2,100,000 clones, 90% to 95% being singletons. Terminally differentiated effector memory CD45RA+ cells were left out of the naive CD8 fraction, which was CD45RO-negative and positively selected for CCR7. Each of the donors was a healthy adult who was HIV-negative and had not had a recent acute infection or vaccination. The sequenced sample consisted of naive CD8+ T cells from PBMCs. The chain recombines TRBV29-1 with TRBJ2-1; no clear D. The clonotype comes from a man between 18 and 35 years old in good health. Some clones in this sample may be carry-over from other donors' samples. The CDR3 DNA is TGCAGCGGGGTGGCCCCTCGGAATGAGCAGTTCTTC. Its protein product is CSGVAPRNEQFF.